These T cell receptor beta chains were read from a single sample in a study of cytomegalovirus exposure and HLA in healthy donors. Sequencing was performed with immunoSEQ multiplex PCR; in TCRdb, only in-frame clones are kept and a portion is missing. The repertoire includes 140,000 or so clones, roughly 80% of them detected once, and 4.3% sits in the top ten. Specimen: PBMCs. The receptors were gathered from a middle-aged woman in good health and CMV-seropositive. Each CDR3 is given with its conserved first and last residue. The D gene is left open where the match is weak. Some rows mark clone size as missing; the rest say once, few, many or name a class of expanded clone.

v_gene: TRBV7-9; j_gene: TRBJ2-4; abundance: NA; d_gene: NA; CDR3nt: TGTGCCAGCAGCTCTAACAGGGAAATGGCCAAAAACATTCAGTACTTC; CDR3aa: CASSSNREMAKNIQYF
v_gene: TRBV2; j_gene: TRBJ2-7; abundance: few; d_gene: NA; CDR3nt: TGTGCCAGCAGTGGCCTATGGGGGCGCAGCGAGCAGTACTTC; CDR3aa: CASSGLWGRSEQYF
v_gene: TRBV11-2; j_gene: TRBJ2-1; abundance: NA; d_gene: TRBD2; CDR3nt: TGTGCCAGCCGGAGACTAGCGGGCTACAATGAGCAGTTCTTC; CDR3aa: CASRRLAGYNEQFF
v_gene: TRBV19; j_gene: TRBJ2-6; abundance: NA; d_gene: NA; CDR3nt: TGTGCCAGTAGTAAGGAGGGCTTCTCCTTTGGGAGTGGGGCCAACGTCCTGACTTTC; CDR3aa: CASSKEGFSFGSGANVLTF
v_gene: TRBV6-6; j_gene: TRBJ1-5; abundance: NA; d_gene: TRBD1; CDR3nt: TGTGCCAGCAGAACCCCGAGGACAGGGGAAAGGCAGCCCCAGCATTTT; CDR3aa: CASRTPRTGERQPQHF
v_gene: TRBV5-6; j_gene: TRBJ2-5; abundance: once; d_gene: NA; CDR3nt: TGTGCCAGCAGCTTGGGTGACGGGGGTGAGACCCAGTACTTC; CDR3aa: CASSLGDGGETQYF
v_gene: TRBV5-1; j_gene: TRBJ2-7; abundance: once; d_gene: TRBD2; CDR3nt: TGCGCCAGCAGCCCTCCGGGACTAGGCTACGAGCAGTACTTC; CDR3aa: CASSPPGLGYEQYF
v_gene: TRBV9; j_gene: TRBJ2-3; abundance: NA; d_gene: NA; CDR3nt: TGTGCCAGCAGCCCCTTTGGGCCCCAACGCACAGATACGCAGTATTTT; CDR3aa: CASSPFGPQRTDTQYF
v_gene: TRBV10-3; j_gene: TRBJ2-5; abundance: NA; d_gene: TRBD2; CDR3nt: TGTGCCATCAGTCCCGGGACTAGCGCTCTGGGGGAGACCCAGTACTTC; CDR3aa: CAISPGTSALGETQYF
v_gene: TRBV6-6; j_gene: TRBJ2-1; abundance: NA; d_gene: NA; CDR3nt: TGTGCCAGCAGTTACGGGGAGGATTACAATGAGCAGTTCTTC; CDR3aa: CASSYGEDYNEQFF
v_gene: TRBV7-2; j_gene: TRBJ1-1; abundance: once; d_gene: NA; CDR3nt: TGTGCCAGCAGCCTTAGGGGGGGGGACACTGAAGCTTTCTTT; CDR3aa: CASSLRGGDTEAFF
v_gene: TRBV25-1; j_gene: TRBJ1-5; abundance: once; d_gene: TRBD1; CDR3nt: TGTGCCAGCAGTGAATCGAAGGACAGGAGCAATCAGCCCCAGCATTTT; CDR3aa: CASSESKDRSNQPQHF
v_gene: TRBV2; j_gene: TRBJ2-7; abundance: NA; d_gene: TRBD1; CDR3nt: TGTGCCAGCGGGGCGGGGACAGGCCTCTCCTACGAGCAGTACTTC; CDR3aa: CASGAGTGLSYEQYF
v_gene: TRBV14; j_gene: TRBJ2-3; abundance: NA; d_gene: TRBD2; CDR3nt: TGTGCCAGCAGCCAACGGACTAGCGGGAGCTTCGGAGATACGCAGTATTTT; CDR3aa: CASSQRTSGSFGDTQYF
v_gene: TRBV18; j_gene: TRBJ2-7; abundance: NA; d_gene: NA; CDR3nt: TGTGCCAGCTCACCAGCAGGGGGGCCCTACGAGCAGTACTTC; CDR3aa: CASSPAGGPYEQYF
v_gene: TRBV2; j_gene: TRBJ1-2; abundance: NA; d_gene: TRBD1; CDR3nt: TGTGCCAGTTCGGGACAGCCCTATGGCTACACCTTC; CDR3aa: CASSGQPYGYTF